The 19 T cell receptor beta chains below all came from one sample that was sequenced in a study of metastatic and nonmetastatic thyroid tumors (TCRdb year 2020). None of the patients had been given any treatment before thyroid surgery. Library construction relied on PCR. For sequencing, an Illumina HiSeq 4000 was employed. Starting from the raw public reads, TCRdb applied fastp trimming at Q25, assembled clones with MiXCR and retained in-frame beta chains. The sample records some 18,000 clones, about 20% of which are singletons. The ten most abundant clones make up roughly a tenth of the sample. The sample consisted of tumor tissue. The receptors shown here come from a male donor with papillary thyroid cancer or a benign thyroid nodule (not recorded which). Some clones in this sample may be carry-over from other donors' samples.

This clone was detected only once. The conserved phenylalanine or tryptophan normally closing the CDR3 is absent here, so this likely arose from a read error. This chain uses TRBV2 with TRBJ2-5, with 7 bases that match TRBD1. The CDR3 is made up of 14 amino acids. Germline-derived CDR1 and CDR2 are SNHLY and FYNNEI. J was trimmed by 0 bases and V by 6 bases; bases with no gene match: 4. This CDR3 reads CASSPGQYQETQYM. For the CDR3, the DNA is TGTGCCAGCAGCCCGGGACAGTACCAAGAGACCCAGTACATG.

For this clone: Since a much larger clone is just one base distant, this may be a read error. This is likely a read error, given that the CDR3 carries no conserved phenylalanine or tryptophan at its end. The chain carries TRBV29-1 and TRBJ1-2; a weak D match, TRBD1 (6 bases). This CDR3 has 12 amino acids. Trimming took 4 bases from V and 7 from J, leaving 13 bases between them. CDR1 and CDR2 from the germline V gene are SQVTM and ANQGSEA. Here the CDR3 reads CSVGKGDFGYTS. The CDR3, as DNA: TGCAGCGTTGGCAAGGGGGATTTTGGCTACACCTCC.

This clone was seen only once. The chain uses TRBV7-2 and TRBJ2-2; TRBD2 matches 11 bases. V dropped 1 base and J dropped 6; count of bases not matched to a gene: 7. CDR1 is SGHTA, CDR2 FQGNSA, per germline. The CDR3 covers 17 residues. As DNA, the CDR3 is TGTGCCAGCAGCTTAGGGCTAGCGGGAGGTAGCGCCGGGGAGCTGTTTTTT. Protein: CASSLGLAGGSAGELFF.

This clone occurred many times. The genes are TRBV20-1 and TRBJ2-2; the match to TRBD2 covers 10 bases. The CDR3 is 14 residues long. J was trimmed by 6 bases and V by 7 bases; bases with no gene match: 8. In germline, CDR1 is DFQATT, CDR2 SNEGSKA (reference sequence). As DNA, the CDR3 is TGCAGTGTGAGGCTAGCGGGAGATTCCGGGGAGCTGTTTTTT. It codes for CSVRLAGDSGELFF.

By its share, this clone is medium-sized (0.01 to 0.1%). The V gene is TRBV6-2 or TRBV6-3, the J gene TRBJ1-5; no definite D call. The CDR3 runs to 16 residues. CDR1 is MNHEY and CDR2 is SVGEGT in the germline V gene. V was clipped by 8 bases and J by 2 bases, with 19 bases between them. The CDR3 region is CASGFPRGGGNQPQHF. The CDR3 bases are TGTGCCAGCGGATTTCCCCGCGGCGGCGGCAATCAGCCCCAGCATTTT.

By its share, this clone is medium-sized. V and J are TRBV20-1 and TRBJ2-7; no reliable D call. CDR1 and CDR2 (germline): DFQATT, SNEGSKA (reference sequence). CDR3 length: 12 amino acids. With 0 bases removed from V and 3 bases from J, the gap between germline ends came to 6 bases. This CDR3 reads CSARDNIYEQYF. The CDR3 nucleotides are TGCAGTGCTAGAGATAATATCTACGAGCAGTACTTC.

This clone was seen many times. The CDR3 DNA reads TGTGCCAGCTCACCGGCCAGGGGAGCAGATACGCAGTATTTT. It codes for CASSPARGADTQYF. V and J are TRBV18 and TRBJ2-3; a weak D match, TRBD1 (6 bases). This CDR3 has 14 amino acids. The V gene's germline CDR1 is KGHSH and CDR2 LQKENI. Trimming removed 3 bases from V and 4 bases from J, with 11 bases in between.

About this clone: An end of the junction differs from the germline gene, which may be a read error. The chain links TRBV25-1 to TRBJ2-1; D possibly matches TRBD1 or TRBD2 (5 bases each). The CDR3 contains 17 residues. Germline lookup yields CDR1 MGHDK and CDR2 SYGVNS. The CDR3 here is CANSSLLEGPAHNEQFF. The CDR3 coding sequence is TGTGCCAACAGTTCCCTTCTCGAGGGGCCCGCACACAATGAGCAGTTCTTC.

In its sample, this clone was seen a few times. V gene TRBV15 combines with J gene TRBJ1-1, with 7 bases aligning to TRBD1. The V segment lost 8 bases and the J segment 2 bases; nucleotides outside the gene matches: 5. Looked up from germline, CDR1 is LNHNV and CDR2 is YYDKDF (reference sequence). The CDR3 sequence is 13 residues long. CDR3 protein: CATQDRANTEAFF. CDR3 coding DNA: TGTGCCACCCAAGACAGGGCCAACACTGAAGCTTTCTTT. Full variable domain (remainder filled in from reference TRBV15 and TRBJ1-1): DAMVIQNPRYQVTQFGKPVTLSCSQTLNHNVMYWYQQKSSQAPKLLFHYYDKDFNNEADTPDNFQSRRPNTSFCFLDIRSPGLGDTAMYLCATQDRANTEAFFGQGTRLTVV.

The chain links TRBV6-1 to TRBJ1-2, with 7 bases aligning to TRBD1. Germline V gene lookup returns CDR1 MNHNS and CDR2 SASEGT. The CDR3 length is 17 residues. Trimming at V came to 4 bases and at J to 6 bases, leaving 17 bases not matched to a gene. The DNA for the CDR3 is TGTGCCAGCAGTGTCCCATCGGGGGACAGTGGGCCCCATGGCTACACCTTC. The encoded protein is CASSVPSGDSGPHGYTF.

The rearrangement links TRBV30 to TRBJ2-7, with 9 bases matching TRBD2. V trimming: 0 bases; J trimming: 3 bases; junction bases outside the gene matches: 0. The CDR3 has 13 residues. Germline V CDR1 and CDR2: GTSNPN, SVGIG (reference sequence). DNA of the CDR3: TGTGCCTGGAGTGTAGCGGGAGGCTACGAGCAGTACTTC. This sequence encodes CAWSVAGGYEQYF.

This clone was seen at least ten times. The gene calls are TRBV20-1 and TRBJ2-2, with TRBD2 as a possible D gene (6 bases). Trimming stripped 3 bases from V and 4 bases from J, with 12 bases between. The CDR3 runs to 14 residues. CDR1 is DFQATT, CDR2 SNEGSKA, per germline (reference sequence). The CDR3 reads CSASPGVSTGELFF. The CDR3 DNA reads TGCAGTGCTAGCCCGGGAGTTAGCACCGGGGAGCTGTTTTTT.

This clone occurred many times. A much larger clone is a single base away; this may be a read error. This rearrangement joins TRBV2 to TRBJ2-3, with D perhaps TRBD1 (6 bases). Germline CDR1 is SNHLY and CDR2 is FYNNEI. The CDR3 contains 14 residues. CDR3 in DNA: TGTGCCAGCATCAACTGGGGGACATCAGATACGCGGTATTTT. This translates into CASINWGTSDTRYF.

For this clone: The junction departs from germline at one end; a sequencing error may be responsible. This chain uses TRBV10-3 with TRBJ2-7, with 7 bases lining up with TRBD1. This CDR3 is 16 amino acids long. Looked up from germline, CDR1 is ENHRY and CDR2 is SYGVKD. This CDR3 is CAISESNRDRRYGQYF. Here the CDR3 DNA reads TGTGCCATCAGTGAGTCCAACCGGGACAGACGGTACGGGCAGTACTTC.

Remarks on this clone: One junction end disagrees with the germline gene, perhaps due to a read error. J is TRBJ2-3 and V is TRBV24-1; D not resolved. Germline V gene lookup returns CDR1 KGHDR and CDR2 SFDVKD. The CDR3 totals 13 residues. The CDR3 DNA follows: TGTGCCACCGGTGATTTCAGCACAGATACGCAGTACTTT. This encodes CATGDFSTDTQYF.

This clone was observed many times. V usage is TRBV11-2 and J usage is TRBJ2-6; a possible D gene is TRBD1 (6 bases). The CDR3 is 16 residues long. CDR1 and CDR2 from the germline V gene are SGHAT and FQNNGV. The V gene lost 0 bases and the J gene lost 2 bases, with 8 bases spanning the gap. Here the CDR3 DNA reads TGTGCCAGCAGCTTAGACCCAGGGGCTGGGGCCAACGTCCTGACTTTC. Translation gives CASSLDPGAGANVLTF.

This clone showed up many times. The V call is TRBV10-3, the J call TRBJ2-1, with TRBD2 identical over 7 bases. The CDR3 covers 11 residues. CDR1 and CDR2 (germline): ENHRY, SYGVKD. V was pared by 7 bases and J by 8 bases, with 2 bases of the junction left unmatched. In DNA form, the CDR3 reads TGTGCCATCATGGCGGGAGATGAGCAGTTCTTC. Its translation is CAIMAGDEQFF.

This clone was observed a handful of times. A much bigger clone sits one base away, suggesting this may be a read error. Within the sample, other DNA sequences also encode this same CDR3. The V gene is TRBV11-3, the J gene TRBJ2-1; tentatively, D is TRBD1 (5 bases). V dropped 3 bases and J dropped 10 bases, with 13 bases sitting between them. CDR3 length: 13 amino acids. The germline V gene has CDR1 SGHNT and CDR2 YENEEA. The CDR3 protein is CASSLVRGLEQFF. The DNA for the CDR3 is TGTGCCAGCAGCTTGGTAAGGGGTTTAGAGCAGTTCTTC.

The chain has TRBV4-2 and TRBJ2-7, with D possibly TRBD2 on 5 matching bases. The CDR3 extends over 16 amino acids. Trimming shortened V by 1 base and J by 5 bases, and 18 bases separated the two germline ends. The V gene's germline CDR1 is LGHNA and CDR2 YNFKEQ. CDR3 nucleotides: TGTGCCAGCAGCCAAGGTCAGCTAGCCGATTCCCACGAGCAGTACTTC. Encoded protein: CASSQGQLADSHEQYF.